Below are 32 T cell receptor beta chains sequenced from a single sample in a study of Graves' ophthalmopathy and Graves' hyperthyroidism. The TCR beta CDR3 regions underwent amplification from RNA transcripts. HTBI primers were employed in first-round RT-PCR, then a second-round multiplex PCR followed. TCRdb re-analysed the multiplex PCR reads in MiXCR, keeping a single row per CDR3 protein. This sample has 600,000 to 700,000 distinct CDR3 sequences, with under 50% found just once. The sequenced sample was peripheral blood. The source of these receptors is an adult man with Graves' ophthalmopathy.

V is TRBV20-1 and J is TRBJ1-3; TRBD1 aligns across 7 bases. V was clipped by 6 bases and J by 0 bases; unmatched bases: 11. The CDR3 has 16 residues. Germline V gene data show CDR1 as DFQATT and CDR2 as SNEGSKA (reference sequence). The DNA of the CDR3 is TGCAGTGCCTCCGGGGGAGGGGGCCTCTCTGGAAACACCATATATTTT. Translated, it gives CSASGGGGLSGNTIYF.

This chain uses TRBV2 with TRBJ1-3; no definite D call. The CDR3 runs to 14 residues. Per the germline V gene, CDR1 is SNHLY and CDR2 is FYNNEI. V was trimmed by 3 bases and J by 0 bases, leaving 6 bases between them. CDR3 nucleotides: TGTGCCAGCAGTGATCCGAGCTCTGGAAACACCATATATTTT. As protein: CASSDPSSGNTIYF.

This clonotype was seen many times. The rearrangement joins TRBV5-1 to TRBJ1-2; TRBD1 matches at 7 bases. V dropped 2 bases and J dropped 2; count of bases not matched to a gene: 3. This CDR3 spans 14 amino acids. The germline V gene has CDR1 SGHRS and CDR2 YFSETQ. The CDR3 DNA reads TGCGCCAGCAGCTTTGAGGGGGCGAACTATGGCTACACCTTC. Amino acids: CASSFEGANYGYTF. Together with reference TRBV5-1 and TRBJ1-2, the CDR3 gives the full variable domain: KAGVTQTPRYLIKTRGQQVTLSCSPISGHRSVSWYQQTPGQGLQFLFEYFSETQRNKGNFPGRFSGRQFSNSRSEMNVSTLELGDSALYLCASSFEGANYGYTFGSGTRLTVV.

This clonotype was seen a few times. The V call is TRBV7-2, the J call TRBJ2-1; 11 bases are shared with TRBD2. Germline CDR1 reads SGHTA; CDR2 reads FQGNSA. V lost 2 bases and J lost 4; bases outside the gene matches: 4. The CDR3 is 16 residues long. The CDR3 nucleotides are TGTGCCAGCAGCTTACGACTAGCGGGGATATACAATGAGCAGTTCTTC. Its translation is CASSLRLAGIYNEQFF.

This clonotype was observed at least ten times. The chain couples TRBV9 to TRBJ1-6; 9 bases agree with TRBD1. The CDR3 is 17 amino acids. V gave up 4 bases and J gave up 7 bases; unmatched junction bases: 12. Germline V gives CDR1 SGDLS, CDR2 YYNGEE. The CDR3 DNA follows: TGTGCCAGCAGCCCCTCAGGGGGGGGACAGGGCAATTCACCCCTCCACTTT. Translating gives CASSPSGGGQGNSPLHF.

The chain joins TRBV5-6 to TRBJ1-5; D is possibly TRBD1 (6 bases). The CDR3 contains 16 residues. Germline loops: CDR1 SGHDT, CDR2 YYEEEE. V lost 1 base and J lost 4, with 15 bases in between. The CDR3, as DNA: TGTGCCAGCAGCTTGCGGGGGCTAGTTAATAATCAGCCCCAGCATTTT. Translating it yields CASSLRGLVNNQPQHF.

A word on this clonotype: A much larger clone differs from this one at a single base, so this may be a read error. The chain combines TRBV12-3 or TRBV12-4 with TRBJ2-7, with D unclear. This CDR3 is 13 amino acids long. This CDR3 is CASSARRAREQNF. CDR3 bases: TGTGCCAGCAGTGCTAGACGCGCCCGCGAGCAGAACTTC.

This clonotype was observed at least ten times. An end of the junction differs from the germline gene, which may be a read error. V and J are TRBV29-1 and TRBJ2-5; D is perhaps TRBD2 (6 bases). Per the germline V gene, CDR1 is SQVTM and CDR2 is ANQGSEA. The CDR3 consists of 11 residues. CDR3 sequence: CSVPNGGAVVF. CDR3 DNA: TGCAGCGTTCCGAACGGGGGAGCCGTCGTCTTC.

This clonotype was seen more than once but under ten times. The chain couples TRBV4-3 to TRBJ2-7, with 10 bases identical to TRBD2. The germline CDR1 and CDR2 sequences are LGHNA and YSLEER. V shed 0 bases and J 4 bases; nucleotides not matched to a gene: 6. The CDR3 consists of 16 residues. CDR3 sequence (DNA): TGCGCCAGCAGCCAAGATACATCAGCGGGGGGGTACGAGCAGTACTTC. Translation: CASSQDTSAGGYEQYF.

The chain combines TRBV2 with TRBJ2-1; D remains unclear. Trimming stripped 6 bases from V and 2 bases from J, with 5 bases between. The length of the CDR3 is 12 residues. Germline CDR1 reads SNHLY; CDR2 reads FYNNEI. CDR3 amino acids: CASRGTYNEQFF. The DNA for the CDR3 is TGTGCCAGCAGGGGGACCTACAATGAGCAGTTCTTC.

This clonotype showed up just a few times. The chain recombines TRBV12-3 or TRBV12-4 with TRBJ1-5; 8 positions agree with TRBD1. The CDR3 extends over 15 amino acids. The V gene end was trimmed by 5 bases and the J gene end by 3 bases; junction bases not matched to a gene: 6. CDR3 in DNA: TGTGCCAGCAGTCAACAGACAGGGGTCAATCAGCCCCAGCATTTT. Protein sequence: CASSQQTGVNQPQHF.

This chain uses TRBV7-3 with TRBJ1-2; D is unclear. Trimming stripped 5 bases from V and 8 bases from J, with 18 bases between. Germline V gives CDR1 SGHTA, CDR2 FQGTGA. The CDR3 length is 14 residues. The CDR3 loop is CASSTHDQSPGYTF. For the CDR3, the DNA is TGTGCCAGCAGCACCCACGACCAATCTCCCGGCTACACCTTC.

Only a few counts were recorded for this clonotype. The V and J genes are TRBV4-1 and TRBJ2-2; the match to TRBD2 covers 8 bases. Losses at the gene ends were 6 bases for V and 0 bases for J; bases not matched to a gene: 3. The CDR3 covers 15 residues. CDR1 is MGHRA, CDR2 YSYEKL, per germline. The CDR3 is CASSLAGSNTGELFF. DNA for the CDR3: TGCGCCAGCAGTTTAGCGGGGTCGAACACCGGGGAGCTGTTTTTT.

At least ten counts were recorded for this clonotype. This rearrangement joins TRBV20-1 to TRBJ2-5, with 8 bases lining up with TRBD1. The J segment lost 5 bases and the V segment lost 2 bases, leaving 4 bases of the junction unmatched. The germline gives CDR1 DFQATT, CDR2 SNEGSKA (reference sequence). This CDR3 is 13 amino acids long. Here the CDR3 reads CSARRTGLETQYF. The CDR3 region has the DNA TGCAGTGCTAGAAGGACAGGGTTGGAGACCCAGTACTTC.

This clonotype was seen repeatedly, ten times or more. This chain joins TRBV7-8 and TRBJ1-1; unclear D gene. Germline lookup yields CDR1 SGHVS and CDR2 FQNEAQ. The CDR3 is 13 amino acids. Trimming cost V 0 bases and J 8 bases, with 10 bases left between them. CDR3 protein: CASSLARREEAFF. The DNA for the CDR3 is TGTGCCAGCAGCTTAGCAAGAAGGGAAGAAGCTTTCTTT.

The rearrangement joins TRBV7-9 to TRBJ1-1, with D tentatively TRBD1 (6 bases). Trimming removed 9 bases at V and 1 base at J, with 12 bases between. This CDR3 is built from 13 residues. Per germline, CDR1 SEHNR and CDR2 FQNEAQ (reference sequence). CDR3 region: CASRQDGNTEAFF. CDR3 sequence (DNA): TGTGCCAGTCGACAGGACGGGAACACTGAAGCTTTCTTT.

A few counts support this clonotype. The gene calls are TRBV12-3 or TRBV12-4 and TRBJ2-7; D call uncertain. The ends were cut back, 6 bases at V and 5 bases at J, with 14 bases in the middle. The CDR3 sequence is 13 residues long. For the CDR3, the DNA is TGTGCCAGCAGCCGGGCCTACAGCGACGAGCAGTACTTC. Its translation is CASSRAYSDEQYF.

This clonotype was recorded many times. The rearrangement links TRBV24-1 to TRBJ1-3, with D unclear. V lost 5 bases to trimming and J lost 4 bases, with 8 bases between them. Germline CDR1 and CDR2: KGHDR and SFDVKD. CDR3 length: 13 amino acids. The CDR3 DNA follows: TGTGCCACCAGTGCCAGGTTAGGAAACACCATATATTTT. This codes for CATSARLGNTIYF.

This clonotype was recorded at least ten times. The rearrangement uses TRBV11-2 and TRBJ1-2; no firm D call. The V end was cut by 7 bases, the J end by 6 bases, with 12 bases between. The CDR3 extends over 12 amino acids. In germline, CDR1 is SGHAT, CDR2 FQNNGV. CDR3 region: CASNLLEDGYTF. The DNA of the CDR3 is TGTGCCAGCAATCTGTTGGAGGATGGCTACACCTTC.

This clonotype was seen a handful of times. The CDR3 is CASSLASGTLTGELFF. Written as DNA, the CDR3 is TGTGCCAGCAGTTTGGCTAGCGGGACATTAACCGGGGAGCTGTTTTTT. V is TRBV12-3 or TRBV12-4 and J is TRBJ2-2; TRBD2 matches 9 bases. V dropped 3 bases and J dropped 5; count of bases not matched to a gene: 7. The CDR3 runs 16 residues.

This chain connects TRBV20-1 to TRBJ2-3; 10 nucleotides align to TRBD1. With V trimmed by 5 bases and J by 3 bases, 8 bases remained unmatched. Germline V gene lookup returns CDR1 DFQATT and CDR2 SNEGSKA (reference sequence). This CDR3 comprises 15 residues. The DNA of the CDR3 is TGCAGTGCTGGGGCCGGGACAGGGGAGACAGATACGCAGTATTTT. This sequence encodes CSAGAGTGETDTQYF.

In its sample, this clonotype was seen a few times. J is TRBJ2-5 and V is TRBV27; D gene unclear. This CDR3 is built from 14 residues. CDR1 MNHEY and CDR2 SMNVEV come from the germline V gene (reference sequence). V gave up 7 bases and J gave up 10 bases, with 22 bases separating them. The CDR3 here is CASNNRPSQEGQYF. DNA of the CDR3: TGTGCCAGCAACAACAGACCATCCCAGGAAGGCCAGTACTTC.

The count of this clonotype is one. The junction departs from germline at one end; a sequencing error may be responsible. J is TRBJ2-6 and V is TRBV10-3, with 7 positions matching TRBD1. The germline V gene has CDR1 ENHRY and CDR2 SYGVKD. The CDR3 runs 11 residues. CDR3: CASSTGQILTF. CDR3 sequence (DNA): TGTGCCAGCAGTACGGGACAGATCCTGACTTTC.

This clonotype has only a few counts. The chain uses TRBV29-1 and TRBJ1-2; D not resolved. CDR1 is SQVTM and CDR2 is ANQGSEA in the germline V gene. CDR3 length equals 13 residues. Trimming took 8 bases from V and 0 from J, leaving 13 bases between them. CDR3 amino acids: CSLSPGTNYGYTF. In DNA form, the CDR3 reads TGCAGCTTGAGCCCAGGAACTAACTATGGCTACACCTTC.

The J gene is TRBJ2-6, the V gene TRBV15, with D possibly matching TRBD1 (6 bases). There are 16 residues in the CDR3. Germline values: CDR1 LNHNV, CDR2 YYDKDF (reference sequence). The ends were cut back, 5 bases at V and 0 bases at J, with 11 bases in the middle. CDR3 protein: CATSSQGSSGANVLTF. DNA of the CDR3: TGTGCCACCAGCTCCCAGGGGTCCTCTGGGGCCAACGTCCTGACTTTC.

The chain employs TRBV25-1 and TRBJ1-1; no definite D call. Trimming took off 10 bases at V and 6 bases at J, with 12 bases between the two ends. This CDR3 contains 11 residues. Per the germline V gene, CDR1 is MGHDK and CDR2 is SYGVNS. CDR3 nucleotide sequence: TGTGCCATCAGCATCGGGGCTGAAGCTTTCTTT. It encodes CAISIGAEAFF.

The chain joins TRBV5-5 to TRBJ1-5; 9 nucleotides agree with TRBD1. With V trimmed by 4 bases and J by 6 bases, 14 bases remained unmatched. The germline V gene has CDR1 SGHKS and CDR2 YYEKEE (reference sequence). The CDR3 is made up of 17 amino acids. For the CDR3, the DNA is TGTGCCAGCAGCCAAAATCAACGGGACAGGGAGGGTCAGCCCCAGCATTTT. Translating it yields CASSQNQRDREGQPQHF.

Concerning this clonotype: Since no conserved phenylalanine or tryptophan closes the CDR3, a read error is the likely cause. Because the CDR3's place on the DNA is in doubt, the DNA is left out and the CDR3 is given as listed by TCRdb. The chain is built from TRBV7-2 and TRBJ1-2. Per the germline V gene, CDR1 is SGHTA and CDR2 is FQGNSA. Ends included, the CDR3 has 8 residues. CDR3: CASSFPST.

This clonotype was seen repeatedly, ten times or more. At one of its ends the junction is not consistent with the germline gene, which may arise from a read error. The chain is built from TRBV7-7 and TRBJ2-2; TRBD2 is a possible D gene (5 bases). Germline CDR1 reads SSHAT; CDR2 reads FNYEAQ (reference sequence). CDR3 length equals 14 residues. CDR3 protein: CASSEGVGTGELFF. CDR3 sequence (DNA): TGTGCTAGCAGCGAGGGAGTCGGCACCGGGGAGCTGTTTTTT.

This sequence joins TRBV7-2 and TRBJ2-7; the D is unclear. Trimming stripped 5 bases from V and 0 bases from J, with 11 bases between. Looked up from germline, CDR1 is SGHTA and CDR2 is FQGNSA. The CDR3 is 14 residues long. The chain's CDR3 is CASSPYQNSYEQYF. CDR3 nucleotide sequence: TGTGCCAGCAGCCCCTATCAGAACTCCTACGAGCAGTACTTC.

This clonotype was recorded many times. The chain carries TRBV9 and TRBJ2-7; D call uncertain. Trimming pared 4 bases from V and 4 bases from J, leaving 15 bases between. The CDR3 is made up of 14 amino acids. The germline V gene encodes CDR1 SGDLS and CDR2 YYNGEE. In nucleotides, the CDR3 is TGTGCCAGCAGCCCCGGCCGCGTGGAATACGAGCAGTACTTC. Translation: CASSPGRVEYEQYF.

This clonotype has just one count. The chain recombines TRBV25-1 with TRBJ1-2, with TRBD1 matching 8 bases. Germline V CDR1 and CDR2: MGHDK, SYGVNS. J lost 8 bases, V lost 8 bases, and 13 bases had no gene match. The CDR3 loop spans 14 amino acids. The CDR3 coding sequence is TGTGCCAGCGAAAATACGGACAGGGTGAACGGCTACACCTTC. It specifies CASENTDRVNGYTF.